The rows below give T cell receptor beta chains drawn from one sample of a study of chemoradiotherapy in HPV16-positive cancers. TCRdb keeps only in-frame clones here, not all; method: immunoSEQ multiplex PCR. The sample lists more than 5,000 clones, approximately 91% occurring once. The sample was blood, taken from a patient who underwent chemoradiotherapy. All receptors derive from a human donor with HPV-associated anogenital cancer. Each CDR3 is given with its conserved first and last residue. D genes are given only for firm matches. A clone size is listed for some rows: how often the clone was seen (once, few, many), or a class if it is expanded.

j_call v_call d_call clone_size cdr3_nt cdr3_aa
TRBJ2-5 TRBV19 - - TGTGCCAGTAGTATAAATGGGGAGACCCAGTACTTC CASSINGETQYF
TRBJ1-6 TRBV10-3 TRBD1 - TGTGCCATCAGCGCGGGACAGGGGTCCTCACCCCTCCACTTT CAISAGQGSSPLHF
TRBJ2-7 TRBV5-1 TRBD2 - TGCGCCAGCAGCTTAAGGGTGGGGACTAGCGCGACCGAGCAGTACTTC CASSLRVGTSATEQYF
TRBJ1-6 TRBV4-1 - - TGCGCCAGCAGCCAAGAAGGAGGAACAGGTTTTTATAATTCACCCCTCCACTTT CASSQEGGTGFYNSPLHF
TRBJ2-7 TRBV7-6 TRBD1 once TGTGCCAGCAGCTTAGGGGGGCCAGGGGGATCCGAGCAGTACTTC CASSLGGPGGSEQYF
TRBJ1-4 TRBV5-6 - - TGTGCCAGCAGCTTGGCCCGTAATGAAAAACTGTTTTTT CASSLARNEKLFF
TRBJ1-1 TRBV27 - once TGTGCCAGCAGTCCTATGGGCGGGGACTACCGTCACACTGAAGCTTTCTTT CASSPMGGDYRHTEAFF
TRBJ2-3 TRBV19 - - TGTGCCAGTAGGGAAGGGCCTTACACAGATACGCAGTATTTT CASREGPYTDTQYF
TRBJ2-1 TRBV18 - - TGTGCCAGCTCACCTACCGGACAGATACTATACAATGAGCAGTTCTTC CASSPTGQILYNEQFF
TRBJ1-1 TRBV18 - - TGTGCCAGCTCACCCCGTTGGGGGGGCGGCACTGAAGCTTTCTTT CASSPRWGGGTEAFF
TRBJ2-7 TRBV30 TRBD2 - TGTGCCTGGTCTAGCGGGAGCTACGAGCAGTACTTC CAWSSGSYEQYF
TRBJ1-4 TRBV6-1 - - TGTGCCAGCAGTCGCCTATTTGCAACTAATGAAAAACTGTTTTTT CASSRLFATNEKLFF
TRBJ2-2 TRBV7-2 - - TGTGCCAGCAGCTTAGCACAAAAAGCAGCCACCGGGGAGCTGTTTTTT CASSLAQKAATGELFF
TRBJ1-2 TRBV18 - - TGTGCCAGCTCACTCCAGGGAACCTATGGCTACACCTTC CASSLQGTYGYTF
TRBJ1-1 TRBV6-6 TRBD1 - TGTGCCAGCAGCCGTCCCGGGACAGGGGGCACTGAAGCTTTCTTT CASSRPGTGGTEAFF
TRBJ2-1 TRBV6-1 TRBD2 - TGTGCCAGCAGTACTAGCGGGGGCTCCTACAATGAGCAGTTCTTC CASSTSGGSYNEQFF
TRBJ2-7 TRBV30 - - TGTGCCTGCAGTATCGGTCTTTCGACCTACGAGCAGTACTTC CACSIGLSTYEQYF
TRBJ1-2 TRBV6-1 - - TGTGCCAGCAGGGATGGCAGCGCCTATGGCTACACCTTC CASRDGSAYGYTF
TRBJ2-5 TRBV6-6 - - TGTGCCAGCAGTTCCCTCCAAGAGACCCAGTACTTC CASSSLQETQYF
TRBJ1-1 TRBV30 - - TGTGCCTGGAGTGCCCTCGGGGGGACCACTGAAGCTTTCTTT CAWSALGGTTEAFF
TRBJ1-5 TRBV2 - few TGTGCCACTTCGGACAGCCACAATCAGCCCCAGCATTTT CATSDSHNQPQHF
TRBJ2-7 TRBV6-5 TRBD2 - TGTGCCAGCAGTTCTCGGACTAGCGGCTCCTACGAGCAGTACTTC CASSSRTSGSYEQYF
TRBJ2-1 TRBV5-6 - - TGTGCCAGCAGCTTGGAGTGGAATGAGCAGTTCTTC CASSLEWNEQFF
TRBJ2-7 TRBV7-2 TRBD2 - TGTGCTTCTACGCCATCTAGCGGGAGGGCGGGAGAGCAGTACTTC CASTPSSGRAGEQYF
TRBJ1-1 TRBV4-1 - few TGCGCCAGCAGCCAAGAAGGGTGGGGCCCTGAAGCTTTCTTT CASSQEGWGPEAFF
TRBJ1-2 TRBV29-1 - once TGCAGCGTTGAAAACAGTAACTATGGCTACACCTTC CSVENSNYGYTF
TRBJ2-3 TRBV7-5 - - TGTGTCAGAAGCACGCACAGGGAGACTAGCGGTAGCACAGATACGCAGTATTTT CVRSTHRETSGSTDTQYF
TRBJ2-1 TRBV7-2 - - TGTGCCAGCAGCTTAGGGGCCAGCAATGAGCAGTTCTTC CASSLGASNEQFF